The sequence of this T cell receptor beta chain was determined in a study of CD8+ T cells in alopecia areata. About the research overall: After 6 to 18 months of tofacitinib, follow-up continued 6 months off drug. Study observations and caveats: Sequencing of scalp samples also includes resident alphabeta T cells from normal skin.

Sampling of alopecia areata patients yielded lesional scalp punch biopsies as well as peripheral blood. Extracted from the samples, RNA was reverse transcribed into cDNA to serve as the sequencing template. TCRdb keeps only in-frame clones here, not all; method: immunoSEQ multiplex PCR. Here the sample spans 120,000 to 150,000 clones, 75% to 90% being singletons. Note on this clone: What it recognizes is unknown.

This CDR3 spans 14 amino acids. V was pared by 4 bases and J by 0 bases, with 8 bases between. Looked up from germline, CDR1 is SGHRS and CDR2 is YFSETQ. The source is a human donor with alopecia areata. The chain carries TRBV5-1 and TRBJ2-4; D is unresolved. The sequencing used CD8+ T cells sorted from blood, collected at week 0. The CDR3 sequence is CASSPGLAKNIQYF. The CDR3 bases are TGCGCCAGCAGCCCCGGGTTAGCCAAAAACATTCAGTACTTC.